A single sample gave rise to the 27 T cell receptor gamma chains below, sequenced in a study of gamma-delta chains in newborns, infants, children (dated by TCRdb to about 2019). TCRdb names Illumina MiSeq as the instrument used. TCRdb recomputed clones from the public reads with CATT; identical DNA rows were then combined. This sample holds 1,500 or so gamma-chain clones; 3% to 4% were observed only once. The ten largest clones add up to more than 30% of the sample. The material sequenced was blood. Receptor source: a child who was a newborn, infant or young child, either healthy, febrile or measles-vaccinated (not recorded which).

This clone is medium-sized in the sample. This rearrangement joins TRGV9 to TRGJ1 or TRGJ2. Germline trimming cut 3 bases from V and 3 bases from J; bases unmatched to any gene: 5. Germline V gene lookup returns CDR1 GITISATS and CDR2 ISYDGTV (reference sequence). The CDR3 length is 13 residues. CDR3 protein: CALWERLYYKKLF. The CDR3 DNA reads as TGTGCCTTGTGGGAGAGGCTTTATTATAAGAAACTCTTT.

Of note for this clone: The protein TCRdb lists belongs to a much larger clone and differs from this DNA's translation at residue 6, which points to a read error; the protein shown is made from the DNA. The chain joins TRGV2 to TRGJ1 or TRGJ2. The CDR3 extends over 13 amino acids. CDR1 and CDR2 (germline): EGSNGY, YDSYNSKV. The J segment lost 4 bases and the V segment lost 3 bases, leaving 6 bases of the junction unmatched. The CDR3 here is CATWDTQYYKKLF. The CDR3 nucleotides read TGTGCCACCTGGGACACGCAATATTATAAGAAACTCTTT.

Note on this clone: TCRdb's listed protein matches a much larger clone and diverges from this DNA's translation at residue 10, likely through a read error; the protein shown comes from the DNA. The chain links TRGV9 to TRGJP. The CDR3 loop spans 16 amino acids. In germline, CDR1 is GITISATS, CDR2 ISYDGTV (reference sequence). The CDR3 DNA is TGTGCCTTGTGGGAGACGCAAGAGTTGGACAAAAAAATCAAGGTATTT. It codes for CALWETQELDKKIKVF.

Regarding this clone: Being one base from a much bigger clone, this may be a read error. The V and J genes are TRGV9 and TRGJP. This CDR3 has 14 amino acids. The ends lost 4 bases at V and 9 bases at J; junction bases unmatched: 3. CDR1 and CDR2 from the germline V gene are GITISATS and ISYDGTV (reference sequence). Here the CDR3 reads CALWDVLGKKIKVF. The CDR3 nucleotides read TGTGCCTTGTGGGATGTGTTGGGCAAAAAAATCAAGGTATTT.

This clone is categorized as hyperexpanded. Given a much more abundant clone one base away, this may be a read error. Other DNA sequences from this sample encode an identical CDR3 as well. CDR3 sequence: CALWEVQELGKKIKVF. The CDR3 nucleotides read TGTGCCTTGTGGGAGGTGCAGGAGTTGGGCAAAAAAATCAAGGTATTT. The chain links TRGV9 to TRGJP. CDR3 length: 16 amino acids. The junction had 3 bases not matched to a gene; V was cut back by 0 bases and J by 7 bases. The germline gives CDR1 GITISATS, CDR2 ISYDGTV (reference sequence).

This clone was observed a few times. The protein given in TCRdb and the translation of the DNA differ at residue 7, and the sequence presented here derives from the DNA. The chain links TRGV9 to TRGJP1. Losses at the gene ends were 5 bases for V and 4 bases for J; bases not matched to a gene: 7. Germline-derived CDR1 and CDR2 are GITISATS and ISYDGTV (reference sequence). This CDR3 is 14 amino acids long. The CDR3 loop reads CALWVNNTGWFKIF. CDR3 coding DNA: TGTGCCTTGTGGGTGAATAACACTGGTTGGTTCAAGATATTT.

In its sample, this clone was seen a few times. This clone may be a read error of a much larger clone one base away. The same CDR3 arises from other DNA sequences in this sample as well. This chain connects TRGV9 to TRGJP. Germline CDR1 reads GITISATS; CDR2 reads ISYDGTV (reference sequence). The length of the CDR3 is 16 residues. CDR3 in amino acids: CALWEYVELGKKIKVF. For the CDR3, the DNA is TGCGCCTTGTGGGAGTACGTAGAGTTGGGCAAAAAAATCAAGGTATTT.

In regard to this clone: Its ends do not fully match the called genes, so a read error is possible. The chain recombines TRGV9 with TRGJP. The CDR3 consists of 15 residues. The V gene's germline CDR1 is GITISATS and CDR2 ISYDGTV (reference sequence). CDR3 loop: CALWEVKMGKKIEVF. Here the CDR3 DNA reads TGTGCCTTGTGGGAGGTGAAGATGGGCAAAAAAATCGAGGTATTT.

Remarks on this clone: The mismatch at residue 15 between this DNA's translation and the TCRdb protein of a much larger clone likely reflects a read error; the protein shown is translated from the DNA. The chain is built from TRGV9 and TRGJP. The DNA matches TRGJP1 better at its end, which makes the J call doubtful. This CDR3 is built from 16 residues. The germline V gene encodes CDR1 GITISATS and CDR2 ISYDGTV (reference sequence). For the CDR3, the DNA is TGTGCCTTGTGGGAGGACCAAGAGTTGGGCAAAAAAATCAAGATATTT. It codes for CALWEDQELGKKIKIF.

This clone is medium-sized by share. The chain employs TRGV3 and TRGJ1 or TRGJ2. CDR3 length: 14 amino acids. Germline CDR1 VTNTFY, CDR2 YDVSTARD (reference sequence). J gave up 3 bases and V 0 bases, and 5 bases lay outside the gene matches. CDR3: CATWDRIPYYKKLF. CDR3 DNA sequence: TGTGCCACCTGGGACAGGATCCCTTATTATAAGAAACTCTTT.

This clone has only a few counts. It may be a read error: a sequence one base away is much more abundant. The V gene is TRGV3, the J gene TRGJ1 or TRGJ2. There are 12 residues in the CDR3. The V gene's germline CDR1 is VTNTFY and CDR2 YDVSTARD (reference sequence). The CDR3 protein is CAAWDLYYKKLF. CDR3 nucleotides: TGTGCCGCCTGGGACTTATATTATAAGAAACTCTTT.

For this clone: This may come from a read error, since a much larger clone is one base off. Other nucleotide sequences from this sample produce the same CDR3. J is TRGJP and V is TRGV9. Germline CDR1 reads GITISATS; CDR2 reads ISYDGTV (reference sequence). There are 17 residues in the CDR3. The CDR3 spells CALWEVKQELGKKIKVF. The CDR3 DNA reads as TGTGCCCTGTGGGAGGTGAAGCAAGAGTTGGGCAAAAAAATCAAGGTATTT.

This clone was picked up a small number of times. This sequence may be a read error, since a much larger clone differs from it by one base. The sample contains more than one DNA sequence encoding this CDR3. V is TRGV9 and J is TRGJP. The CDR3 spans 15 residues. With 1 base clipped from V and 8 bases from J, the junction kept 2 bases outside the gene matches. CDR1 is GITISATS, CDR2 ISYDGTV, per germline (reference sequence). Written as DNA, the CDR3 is TGTGCCTTGTGGGAGGTTCAGTTGGGCAAAAAAATCAAGGTATTT. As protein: CALWEVQLGKKIKVF.

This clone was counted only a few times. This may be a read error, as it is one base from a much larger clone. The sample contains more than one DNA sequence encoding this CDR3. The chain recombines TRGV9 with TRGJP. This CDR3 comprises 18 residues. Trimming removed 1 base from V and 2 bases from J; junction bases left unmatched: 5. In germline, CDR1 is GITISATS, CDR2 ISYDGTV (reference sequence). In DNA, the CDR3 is TGTGCCTTGTGGGAGGTCAACCGGCAAGAGTTGGGCAAAAAAATCAAGGTATTT. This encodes CALWEVNRQELGKKIKVF.

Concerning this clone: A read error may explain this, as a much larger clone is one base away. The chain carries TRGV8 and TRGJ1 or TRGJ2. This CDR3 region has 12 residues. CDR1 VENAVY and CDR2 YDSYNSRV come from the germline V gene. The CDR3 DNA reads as TGTGCCACCTGGGTGAATTATTATAAAAAACTCTTT. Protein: CATWVNYYKKLF.

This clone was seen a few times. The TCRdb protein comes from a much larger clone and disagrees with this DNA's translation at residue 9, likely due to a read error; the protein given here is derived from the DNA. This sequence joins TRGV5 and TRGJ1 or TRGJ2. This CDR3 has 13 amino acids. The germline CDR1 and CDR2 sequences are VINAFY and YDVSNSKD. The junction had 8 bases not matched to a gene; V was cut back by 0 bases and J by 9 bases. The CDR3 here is CATWDRLVCKKLF. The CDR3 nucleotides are TGTGCCACCTGGGACAGGCTGGTTTGTAAGAAACTCTTT.

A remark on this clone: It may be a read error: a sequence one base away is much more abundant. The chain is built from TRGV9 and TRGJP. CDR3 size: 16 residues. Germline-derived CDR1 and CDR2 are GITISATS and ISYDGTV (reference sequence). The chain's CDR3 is CALWEKQELGKRIKVF. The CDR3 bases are TGTGCCTTGTGGGAGAAACAAGAGTTGGGCAAAAGAATCAAGGTATTT.

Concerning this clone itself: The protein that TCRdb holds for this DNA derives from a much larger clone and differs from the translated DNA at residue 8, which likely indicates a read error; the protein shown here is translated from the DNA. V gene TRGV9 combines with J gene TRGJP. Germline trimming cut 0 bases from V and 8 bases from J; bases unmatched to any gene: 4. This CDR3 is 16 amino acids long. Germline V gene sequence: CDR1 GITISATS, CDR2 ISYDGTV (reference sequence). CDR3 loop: CALWEVRQLGKKIKVF. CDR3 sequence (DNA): TGTGCCTTGTGGGAGGTGCGGCAGTTGGGCAAAAAAATCAAGGTATTT.

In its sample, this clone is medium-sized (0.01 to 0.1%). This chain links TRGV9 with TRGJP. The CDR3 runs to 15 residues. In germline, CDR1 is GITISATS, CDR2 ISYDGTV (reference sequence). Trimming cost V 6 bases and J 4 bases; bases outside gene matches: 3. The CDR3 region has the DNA TGTGCCTTGTGGACCCAAGAGTTGGGCAAAAAAATCAAGGTATTT. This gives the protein CALWTQELGKKIKVF.

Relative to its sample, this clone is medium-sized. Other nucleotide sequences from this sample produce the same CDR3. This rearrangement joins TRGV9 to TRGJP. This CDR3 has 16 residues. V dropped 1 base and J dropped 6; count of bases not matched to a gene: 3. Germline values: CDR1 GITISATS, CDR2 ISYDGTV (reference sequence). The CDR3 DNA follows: TGTGCCTTGTGGGAGGTCTTAGAGTTGGGCAAAAAAATCAAGGTATTT. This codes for CALWEVLELGKKIKVF.

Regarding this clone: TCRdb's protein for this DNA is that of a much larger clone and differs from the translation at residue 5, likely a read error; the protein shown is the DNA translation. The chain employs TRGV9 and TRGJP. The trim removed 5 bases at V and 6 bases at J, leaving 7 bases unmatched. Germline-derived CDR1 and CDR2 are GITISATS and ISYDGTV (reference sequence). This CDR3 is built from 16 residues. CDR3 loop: CALWVGVELGKKIKVF. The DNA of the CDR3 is TGTGCCTTGTGGGTGGGAGTAGAGTTGGGCAAAAAAATCAAGGTATTT.

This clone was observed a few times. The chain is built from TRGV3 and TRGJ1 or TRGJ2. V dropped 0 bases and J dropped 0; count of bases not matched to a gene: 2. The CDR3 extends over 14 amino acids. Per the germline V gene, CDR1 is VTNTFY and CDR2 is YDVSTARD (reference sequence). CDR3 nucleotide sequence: TGTGCCACCTGGGACAGGCAGAATTATTATAAGAAACTCTTT. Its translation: CATWDRQNYYKKLF.

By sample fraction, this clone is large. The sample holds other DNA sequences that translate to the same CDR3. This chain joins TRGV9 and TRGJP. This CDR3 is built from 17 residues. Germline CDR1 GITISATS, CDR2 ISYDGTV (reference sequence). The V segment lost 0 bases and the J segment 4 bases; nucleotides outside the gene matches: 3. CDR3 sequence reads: CALWEVSQELGKKIKVF. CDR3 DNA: TGTGCCTTGTGGGAGGTGTCCCAAGAGTTGGGCAAAAAAATCAAGGTATTT.

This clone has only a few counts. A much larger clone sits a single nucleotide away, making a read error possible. For the CDR3, the DNA is TGTGCCTTGTGGGAGATAGAGTTGGGCAAAAAAATCAAGGTATTT. Its protein is CALWEIELGKKIKVF. This chain uses TRGV9 with TRGJP. Germline V gene sequence: CDR1 GITISATS, CDR2 ISYDGTV (reference sequence). This CDR3 contains 15 residues. Trimming cost V 3 bases and J 6 bases; bases outside gene matches: 2.

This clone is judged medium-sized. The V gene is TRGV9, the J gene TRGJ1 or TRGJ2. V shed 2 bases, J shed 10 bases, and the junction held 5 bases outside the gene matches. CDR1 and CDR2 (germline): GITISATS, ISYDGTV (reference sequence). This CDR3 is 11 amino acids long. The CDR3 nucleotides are TGTGCCTTGTGGGAGGGGAGAAAGAAACTCTTT. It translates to CALWEGRKKLF.

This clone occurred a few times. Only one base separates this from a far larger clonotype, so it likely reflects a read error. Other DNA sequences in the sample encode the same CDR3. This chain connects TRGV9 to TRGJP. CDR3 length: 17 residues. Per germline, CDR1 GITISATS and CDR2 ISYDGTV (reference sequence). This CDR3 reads CALWEVPQELGKKIKVF. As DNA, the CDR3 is TGTGCCTTGTGGGAGGTGCCGCAAGAGTTGGGCAAAAAAATCAAAGTATTT.

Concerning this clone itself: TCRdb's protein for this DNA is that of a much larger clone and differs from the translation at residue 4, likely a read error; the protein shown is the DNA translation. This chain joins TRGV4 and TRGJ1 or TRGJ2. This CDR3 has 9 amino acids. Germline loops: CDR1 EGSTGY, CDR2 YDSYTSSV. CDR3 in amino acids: CATRDEKLF. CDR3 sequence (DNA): TGTGCCACCCGGGATGAGAAACTCTTT.